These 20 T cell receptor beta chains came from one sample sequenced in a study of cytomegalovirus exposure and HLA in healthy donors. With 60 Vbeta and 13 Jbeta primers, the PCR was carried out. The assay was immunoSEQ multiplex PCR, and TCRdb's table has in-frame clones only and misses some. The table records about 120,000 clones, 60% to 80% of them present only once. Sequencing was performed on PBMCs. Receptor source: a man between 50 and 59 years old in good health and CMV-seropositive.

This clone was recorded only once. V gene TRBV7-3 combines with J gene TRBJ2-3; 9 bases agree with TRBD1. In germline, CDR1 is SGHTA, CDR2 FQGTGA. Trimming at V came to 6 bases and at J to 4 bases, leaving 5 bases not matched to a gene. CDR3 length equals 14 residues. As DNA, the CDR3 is TGTGCCAGCAGTCGAACAGGGGGCGCAGATACGCAGTATTTT. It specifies CASSRTGGADTQYF.

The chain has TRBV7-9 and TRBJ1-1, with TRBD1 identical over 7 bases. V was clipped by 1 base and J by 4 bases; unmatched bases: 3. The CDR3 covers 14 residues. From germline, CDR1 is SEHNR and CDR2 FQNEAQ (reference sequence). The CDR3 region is CASSLEGGGTEAFF. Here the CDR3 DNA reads TGTGCCAGCAGCTTAGAAGGGGGCGGCACTGAAGCTTTCTTT.

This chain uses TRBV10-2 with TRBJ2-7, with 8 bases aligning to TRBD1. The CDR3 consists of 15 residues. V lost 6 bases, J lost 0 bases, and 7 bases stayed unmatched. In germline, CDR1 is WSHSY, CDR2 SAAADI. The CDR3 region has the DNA TGCGCCAGCAGATTACAGGGGGGAGGCTCCTACGAGCAGTACTTC. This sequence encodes CASRLQGGGSYEQYF.

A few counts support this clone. The CDR3 sequence: CASSKTSYTEAFF. CDR3 nucleotides: TGCGCCAGCAGCAAAACAAGTTACACTGAAGCTTTCTTT. The V gene is TRBV4-3, the J gene TRBJ1-1; D remains ambiguous. V was pared by 5 bases and J by 3 bases, with 10 bases between. The CDR3 runs to 13 residues. Per the germline V gene, CDR1 is LGHNA and CDR2 is YSLEER.

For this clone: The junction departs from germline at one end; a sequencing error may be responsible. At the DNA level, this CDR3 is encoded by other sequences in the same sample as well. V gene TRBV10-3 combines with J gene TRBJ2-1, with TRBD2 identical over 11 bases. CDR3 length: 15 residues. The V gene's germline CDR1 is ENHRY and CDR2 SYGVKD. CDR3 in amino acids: CAISRTSGGNNEQFF. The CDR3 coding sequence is TGTGCCATCAGTCGAACTAGCGGGGGAAACAACGAGCAGTTCTTC.

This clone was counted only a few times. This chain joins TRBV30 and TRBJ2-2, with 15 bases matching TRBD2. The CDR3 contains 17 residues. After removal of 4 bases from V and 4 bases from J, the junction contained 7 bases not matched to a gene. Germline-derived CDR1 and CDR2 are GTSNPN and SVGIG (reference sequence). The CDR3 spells CAWTLAGLAGGTGELFF. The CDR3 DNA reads TGTGCCTGGACCCTAGCGGGACTAGCGGGAGGCACCGGGGAGCTGTTTTTT.

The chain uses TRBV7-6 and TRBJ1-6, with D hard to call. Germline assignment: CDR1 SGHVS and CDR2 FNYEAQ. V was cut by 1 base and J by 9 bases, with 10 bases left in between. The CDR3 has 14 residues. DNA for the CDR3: TGTGCCAGCAGCTTAGGGAGTGGCACTTCACCCCTCCACTTT. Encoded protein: CASSLGSGTSPLHF.

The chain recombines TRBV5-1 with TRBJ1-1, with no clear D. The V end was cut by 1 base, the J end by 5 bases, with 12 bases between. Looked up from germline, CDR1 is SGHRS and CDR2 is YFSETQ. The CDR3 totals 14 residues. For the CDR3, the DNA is TGCGCCAGCAGCTTGAAGCGGGGTGGAACTGAAGCTTTCTTT. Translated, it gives CASSLKRGGTEAFF.

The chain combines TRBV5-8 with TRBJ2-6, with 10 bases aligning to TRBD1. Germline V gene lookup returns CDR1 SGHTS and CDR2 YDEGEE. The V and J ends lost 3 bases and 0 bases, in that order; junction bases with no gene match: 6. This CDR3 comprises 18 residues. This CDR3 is CASSSGTGVLSGANVLTF. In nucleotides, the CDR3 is TGTGCCAGCAGCTCAGGGACAGGGGTCCTCTCTGGGGCCAACGTCCTGACTTTC.

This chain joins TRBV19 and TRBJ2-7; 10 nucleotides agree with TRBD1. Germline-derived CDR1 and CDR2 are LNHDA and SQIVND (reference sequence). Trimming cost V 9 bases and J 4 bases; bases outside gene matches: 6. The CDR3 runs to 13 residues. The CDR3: CASRGTGAYEQYF. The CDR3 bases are TGTGCCAGCCGGGGGACAGGGGCTTACGAGCAGTACTTC.

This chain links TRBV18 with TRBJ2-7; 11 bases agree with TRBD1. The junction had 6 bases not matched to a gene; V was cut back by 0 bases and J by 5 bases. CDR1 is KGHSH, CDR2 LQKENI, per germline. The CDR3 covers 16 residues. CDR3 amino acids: CASSPPGTGGLHEQYF. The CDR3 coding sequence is TGTGCCAGCTCACCACCGGGGACAGGGGGACTCCACGAGCAGTACTTC.

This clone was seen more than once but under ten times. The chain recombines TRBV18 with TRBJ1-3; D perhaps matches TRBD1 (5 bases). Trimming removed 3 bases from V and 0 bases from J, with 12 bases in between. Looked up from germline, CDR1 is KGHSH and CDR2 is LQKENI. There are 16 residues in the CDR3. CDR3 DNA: TGTGCCAGCTCACCGCCCCAGGGAGGCTCTGGAAACACCATATATTTT. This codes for CASSPPQGGSGNTIYF. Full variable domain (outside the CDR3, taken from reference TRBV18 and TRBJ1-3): NAGVMQNPRHLVRRRGQEARLRCSPMKGHSHVYWYRQLPEEGLKFMVYLQKENIIDESGMPKERFSAEFPKEGPSILRIQQVVRGDSAAYFCASSPPQGGSGNTIYFGEGSWLTVV.

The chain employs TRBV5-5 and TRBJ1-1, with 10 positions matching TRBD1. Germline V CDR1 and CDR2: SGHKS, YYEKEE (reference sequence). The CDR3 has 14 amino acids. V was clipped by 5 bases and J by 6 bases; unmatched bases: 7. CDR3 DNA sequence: TGTGCCAGCAGTTGGGACAGGGGAAGGGCTGAAGCTTTCTTT. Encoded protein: CASSWDRGRAEAFF.

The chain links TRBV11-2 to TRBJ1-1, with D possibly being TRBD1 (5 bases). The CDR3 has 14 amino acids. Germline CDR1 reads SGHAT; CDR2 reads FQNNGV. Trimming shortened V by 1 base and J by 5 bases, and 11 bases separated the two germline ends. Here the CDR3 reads CASSLGRGVTEAFF. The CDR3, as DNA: TGTGCCAGCAGCTTAGGTCGGGGGGTAACTGAAGCTTTCTTT.

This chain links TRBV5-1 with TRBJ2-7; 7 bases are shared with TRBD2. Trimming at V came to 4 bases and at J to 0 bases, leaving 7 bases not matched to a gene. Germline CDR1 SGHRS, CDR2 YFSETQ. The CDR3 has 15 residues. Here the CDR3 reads CASSMLGGDSYEQYF. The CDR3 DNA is TGCGCCAGCAGCATGTTGGGGGGGGACTCCTACGAGCAGTACTTC.

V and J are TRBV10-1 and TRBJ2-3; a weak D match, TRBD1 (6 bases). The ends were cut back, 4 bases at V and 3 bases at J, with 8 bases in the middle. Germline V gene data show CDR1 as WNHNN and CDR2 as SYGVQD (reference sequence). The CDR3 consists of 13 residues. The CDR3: CASSGGGTDTQYF. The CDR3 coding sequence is TGCGCCAGCAGTGGAGGGGGAACAGATACGCAGTATTTT.

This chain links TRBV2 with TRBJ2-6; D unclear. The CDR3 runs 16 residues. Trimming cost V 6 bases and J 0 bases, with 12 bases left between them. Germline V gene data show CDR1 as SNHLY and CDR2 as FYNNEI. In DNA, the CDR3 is TGTGCCAGCAGACGGAGTGTTTACTCTGGGGCCAACGTCCTGACTTTC. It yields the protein CASRRSVYSGANVLTF.

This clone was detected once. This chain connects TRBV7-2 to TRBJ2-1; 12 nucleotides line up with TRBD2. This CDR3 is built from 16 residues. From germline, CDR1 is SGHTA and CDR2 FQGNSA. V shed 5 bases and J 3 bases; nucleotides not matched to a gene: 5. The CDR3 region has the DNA TGTGCCAGCAGCCGACGGACTAGCGGGGTCTACAATGAGCAGTTCTTC. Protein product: CASSRRTSGVYNEQFF.

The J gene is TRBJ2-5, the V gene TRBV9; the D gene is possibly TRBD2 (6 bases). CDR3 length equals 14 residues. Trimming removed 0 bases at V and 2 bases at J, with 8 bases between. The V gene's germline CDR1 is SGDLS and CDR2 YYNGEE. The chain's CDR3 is CASSVGRGQETQYF. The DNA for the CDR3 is TGTGCCAGCAGCGTAGGTCGGGGGCAAGAGACCCAGTACTTC.

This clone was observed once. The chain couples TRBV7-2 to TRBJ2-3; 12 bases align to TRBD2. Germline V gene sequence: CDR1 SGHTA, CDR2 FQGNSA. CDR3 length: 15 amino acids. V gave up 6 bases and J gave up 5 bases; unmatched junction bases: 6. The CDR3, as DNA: TGTGCCAGCAGTTCTCCGGGACTAGCGGGAGATACGCAGTATTTT. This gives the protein CASSSPGLAGDTQYF.